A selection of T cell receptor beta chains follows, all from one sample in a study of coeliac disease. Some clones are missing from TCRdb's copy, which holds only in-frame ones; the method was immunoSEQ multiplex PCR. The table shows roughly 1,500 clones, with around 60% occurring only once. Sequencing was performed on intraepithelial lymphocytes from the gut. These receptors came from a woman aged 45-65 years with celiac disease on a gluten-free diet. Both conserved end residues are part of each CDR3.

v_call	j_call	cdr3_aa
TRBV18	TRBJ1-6	CASSLLQVPRNNSPLHF
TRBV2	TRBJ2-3	CASSDLEGPDTQYF
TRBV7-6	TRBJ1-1	CASSSSGTALGAFF
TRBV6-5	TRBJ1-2	CASSYSRTDLGYTF
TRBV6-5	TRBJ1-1	CASSYVQGMNTEAFF
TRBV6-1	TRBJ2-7	CASSGRGVSYEQYF
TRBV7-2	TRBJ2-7	CASSSQGGSYEQYF
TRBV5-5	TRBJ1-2	CASSLDRGQTYGYTF
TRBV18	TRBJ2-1	CASSPNRAYNEQFF
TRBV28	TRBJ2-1	CASRGQVLSYNEQFF
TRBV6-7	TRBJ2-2	CASSYPPDLGSGELFF
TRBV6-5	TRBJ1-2	CASSFDPRLSYGYTF
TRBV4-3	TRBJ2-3	CASSQDRFGGSTDTQYF
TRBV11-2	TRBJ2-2	CASSLRYTGELFF
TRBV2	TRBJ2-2	CASTQRTSDTGELFF
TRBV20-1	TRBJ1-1	CSARGGAEAFF
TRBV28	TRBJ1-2	CASSLTGTGVGGYTF
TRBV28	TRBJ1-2	CASSSPGGSVYTF
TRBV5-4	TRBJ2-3	CASSLAGGQGDTQYF
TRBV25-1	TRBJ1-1	CASAVGTEAFF
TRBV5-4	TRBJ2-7	CASSLGQSSYEQYF
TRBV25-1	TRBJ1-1	CASSALLDRGKDTEAFF
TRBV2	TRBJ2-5	CASSEGPQYF
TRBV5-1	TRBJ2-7	CASSWTGSRIDEQYF
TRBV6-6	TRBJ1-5	CASSLQYYSNQPQHF
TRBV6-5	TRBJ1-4	CASSPQGAEEKLFF
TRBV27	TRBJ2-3	CASSRATTDTQYF
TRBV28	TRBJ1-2	CASSATGSYGYTF
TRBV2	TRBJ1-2	CASSAQGAGYGYTF
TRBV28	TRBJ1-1	CASGDSLNTEAFF
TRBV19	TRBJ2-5	CASSIGAGGAETQYF
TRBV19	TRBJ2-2	CASTQSWGQGAAGELFF
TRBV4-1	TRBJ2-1	CASSQDGPGSYNEQFF
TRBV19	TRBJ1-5	CASSILGRGSQPQHF
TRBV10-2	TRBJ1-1	CASKEGINTEAFF
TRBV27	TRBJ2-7	CASSLYPRTGNYEQYF
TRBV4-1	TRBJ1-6	CASSHTPIKWPGQGNSPLHF
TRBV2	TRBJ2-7	CASSGERQGVEQYF
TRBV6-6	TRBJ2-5	CASSRGLAGAQETQYF
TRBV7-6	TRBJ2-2	CASSWGPGELFF
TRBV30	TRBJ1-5	CATSQGPNQPQHF
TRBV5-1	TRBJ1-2	CASSLDRSYNYGYTF
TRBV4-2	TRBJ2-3	CASSHPLRGDTQYF
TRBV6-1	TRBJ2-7	CASSESTFLYEQYF
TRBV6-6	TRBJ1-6	CASSRQGSSYNSPLHF
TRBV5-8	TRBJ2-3	CASGLGSGGHTDTQYF
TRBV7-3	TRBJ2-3	CASSLYKSTDTQYF
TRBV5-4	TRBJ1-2	CASRVDSNYGYTF
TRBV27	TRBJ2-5	CASSQGGETQYF
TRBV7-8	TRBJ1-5	CASSLGRAQASNQPQHF
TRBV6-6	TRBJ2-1	CASRRTSGVYEQFF
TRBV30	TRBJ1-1	CAWSVRRLLNTEAFF
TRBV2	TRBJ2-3	CASSGGPTSPISTDTQYF
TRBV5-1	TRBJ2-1	CASSFASGLSYNEQFF